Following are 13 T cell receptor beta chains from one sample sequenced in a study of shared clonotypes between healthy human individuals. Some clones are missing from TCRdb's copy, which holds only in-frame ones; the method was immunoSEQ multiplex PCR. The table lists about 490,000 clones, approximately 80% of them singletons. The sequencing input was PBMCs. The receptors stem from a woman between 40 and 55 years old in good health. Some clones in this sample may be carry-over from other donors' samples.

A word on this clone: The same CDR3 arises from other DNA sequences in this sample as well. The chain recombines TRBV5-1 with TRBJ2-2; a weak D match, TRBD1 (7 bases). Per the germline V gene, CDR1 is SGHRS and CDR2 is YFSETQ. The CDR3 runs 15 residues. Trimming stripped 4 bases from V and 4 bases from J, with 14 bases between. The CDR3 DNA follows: TGCGCCAGCAGCCCCGGGACAGCGGGCACCGGGGAGCTGTTTTTT. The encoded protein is CASSPGTAGTGELFF.

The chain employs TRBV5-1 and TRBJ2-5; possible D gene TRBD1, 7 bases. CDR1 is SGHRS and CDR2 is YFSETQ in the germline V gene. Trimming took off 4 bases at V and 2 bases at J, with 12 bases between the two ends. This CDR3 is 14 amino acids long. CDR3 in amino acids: CASSGGGGQETQYF. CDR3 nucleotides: TGCGCCAGCAGCGGAGGGGGCGGACAAGAGACCCAGTACTTC.

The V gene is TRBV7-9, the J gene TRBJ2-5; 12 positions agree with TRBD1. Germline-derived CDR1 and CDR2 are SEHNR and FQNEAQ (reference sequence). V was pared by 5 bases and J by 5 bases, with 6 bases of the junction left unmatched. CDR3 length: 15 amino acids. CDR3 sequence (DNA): TGTGCCAGCAGCCGGGACAGGGGGCCCATCGAGACCCAGTACTTC. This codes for CASSRDRGPIETQYF.

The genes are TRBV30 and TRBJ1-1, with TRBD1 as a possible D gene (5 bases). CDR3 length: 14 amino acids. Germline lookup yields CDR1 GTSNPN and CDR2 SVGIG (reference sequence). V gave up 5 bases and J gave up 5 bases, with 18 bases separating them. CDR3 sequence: CAWAPGGIGTEAFF. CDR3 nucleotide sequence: TGTGCCTGGGCGCCGGGGGGGATCGGGACTGAAGCTTTCTTT.

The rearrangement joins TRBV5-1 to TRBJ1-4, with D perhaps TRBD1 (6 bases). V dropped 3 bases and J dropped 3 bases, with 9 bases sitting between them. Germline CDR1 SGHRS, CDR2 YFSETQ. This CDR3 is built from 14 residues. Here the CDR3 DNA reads TGCGCCAGCAGCTCCGGGGGCGCTAATGAAAAACTGTTTTTT. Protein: CASSSGGANEKLFF. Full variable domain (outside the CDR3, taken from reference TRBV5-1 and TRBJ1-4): KAGVTQTPRYLIKTRGQQVTLSCSPISGHRSVSWYQQTPGQGLQFLFEYFSETQRNKGNFPGRFSGRQFSNSRSEMNVSTLELGDSALYLCASSSGGANEKLFFGSGTQLSVL.

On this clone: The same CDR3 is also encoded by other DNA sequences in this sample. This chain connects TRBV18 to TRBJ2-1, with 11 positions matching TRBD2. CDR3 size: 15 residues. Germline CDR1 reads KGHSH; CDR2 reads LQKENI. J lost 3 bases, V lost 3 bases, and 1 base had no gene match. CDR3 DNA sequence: TGTGCCAGCTCACCTGGGACTAGCGGCTACAATGAGCAGTTCTTC. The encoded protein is CASSPGTSGYNEQFF.

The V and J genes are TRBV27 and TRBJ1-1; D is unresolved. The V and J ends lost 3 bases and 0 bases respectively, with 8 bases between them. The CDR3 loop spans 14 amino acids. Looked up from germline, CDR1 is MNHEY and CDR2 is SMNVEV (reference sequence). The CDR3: CASSFGVLNTEAFF. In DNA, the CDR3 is TGTGCCAGCAGTTTCGGCGTTCTGAACACTGAAGCTTTCTTT.

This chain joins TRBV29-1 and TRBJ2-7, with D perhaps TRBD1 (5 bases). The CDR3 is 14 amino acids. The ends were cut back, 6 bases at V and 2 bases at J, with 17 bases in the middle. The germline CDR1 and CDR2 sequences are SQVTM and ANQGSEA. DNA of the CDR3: TGCAGCGTCCGACTCACAGGTCCCACCTACGAGCAGTACTTC. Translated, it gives CSVRLTGPTYEQYF.

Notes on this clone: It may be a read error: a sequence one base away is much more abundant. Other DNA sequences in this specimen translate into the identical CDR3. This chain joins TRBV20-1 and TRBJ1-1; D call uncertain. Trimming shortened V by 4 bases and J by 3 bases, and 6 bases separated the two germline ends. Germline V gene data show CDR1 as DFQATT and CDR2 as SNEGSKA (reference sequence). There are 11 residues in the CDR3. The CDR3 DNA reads TGCAGTGCTAAGAGCTACACTGAAGCTTTCTTT. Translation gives CSAKSYTEAFF.

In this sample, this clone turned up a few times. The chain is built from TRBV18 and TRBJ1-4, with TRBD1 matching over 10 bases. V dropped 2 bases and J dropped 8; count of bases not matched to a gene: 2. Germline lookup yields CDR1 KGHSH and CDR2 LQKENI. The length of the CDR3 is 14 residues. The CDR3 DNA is TGTGCCAGCTCACCAGGGGGACAGGGGGAAAAACTGTTTTTT. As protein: CASSPGGQGEKLFF.

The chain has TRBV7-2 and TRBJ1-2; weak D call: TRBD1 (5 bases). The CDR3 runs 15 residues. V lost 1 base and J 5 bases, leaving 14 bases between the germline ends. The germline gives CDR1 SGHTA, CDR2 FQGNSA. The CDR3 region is CASSLGGLGTYGYTF. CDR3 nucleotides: TGTGCCAGCAGCTTAGGGGGGTTAGGAACATATGGCTACACCTTC.

CDR3 sequence reads: CASSQDQLDGRAFRNEQFF. CDR3 nucleotides: TGCGCCAGCAGCCAAGATCAGCTTGACGGGAGGGCCTTTAGAAATGAGCAGTTCTTC. The rearrangement uses TRBV4-3 and TRBJ2-1, with TRBD2 matching over 8 bases. The J segment lost 7 bases and the V segment lost 0 bases, leaving 17 bases of the junction unmatched. From germline, CDR1 is LGHNA and CDR2 YSLEER. The CDR3 is made up of 19 amino acids.

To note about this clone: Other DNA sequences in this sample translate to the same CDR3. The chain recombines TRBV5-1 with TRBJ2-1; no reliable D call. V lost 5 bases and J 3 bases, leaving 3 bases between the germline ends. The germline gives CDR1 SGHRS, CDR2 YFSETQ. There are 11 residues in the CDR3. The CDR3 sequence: CASSLYNEQFF. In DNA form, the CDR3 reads TGCGCCAGCAGTCTCTACAATGAGCAGTTCTTC.